This T cell receptor (beta chain) appears in the sequencing data of a study of T cells in Graves' hyperthyroidism and ophthalmopathy. As for the study in general: Once the initial diagnosis was made, peripheral blood was obtained before any treatment.

For this clonotype: The germline gene is not matched at one end of the junction; a read error may be the cause.

Amplified TCR beta CDR3 regions came from RNA transcripts. The study used the HTBI primer set for a first-round RT-PCR of the TCR CDR3. TCRdb ran MiXCR on the multiplex PCR reads and lists one entry per CDR3 protein. This sample has 450,000 to 600,000 distinct CDR3 sequences, with 11% to 15% found just once. The CDR3 loop spans 15 amino acids. In germline, CDR1 is SGHNT, CDR2 YENEEA. Material for sequencing was blood. The receptor was derived from a woman between 35 and 50 years old with Graves' hyperthyroidism. The chain joins TRBV11-3 to TRBJ2-5; D is ambiguous. The CDR3 sequence is CASSLGPGNQEAQYF. CDR3 bases: TGTGCCAGCAGCTTGGGTCCCGGTAATCAAGAGGCCCAGTACTTC.